A selection of T cell receptor beta chains follows, all from one sample in a study of blood T cells in healthy people across ages. TCRdb itself ran the 5' RACE reads through MiXCR, one entry per CDR3 protein. The data contain 600,000 to 1,000,000 distinct CDR3 sequences, 58% of them singletons. Specimen: blood. Receptors originate from a man aged 30-40 years in good health. Both conserved end residues are part of each CDR3. The D gene is left open where the match is weak. Only some rows state a clone size, as once, few, many or a class for expanded clones.

d_gene,v_gene,abundance,j_gene,CDR3aa,CDR3nt
NA,TRBV28,NA,TRBJ1-2,CASSLIQSYGYTF,TGTGCCAGCAGTTTGATACAGTCCTATGGCTACACCTTC
NA,TRBV7-8,NA,TRBJ1-4,CASSYWGGPATNEKLFF,TGTGCCAGCAGCTATTGGGGAGGACCAGCAACTAATGAAAAACTGTTTTTT
TRBD1,TRBV6-5,NA,TRBJ2-1,CASSYPGTVREQFF,TGTGCCAGCAGTTATCCGGGGACAGTCCGGGAGCAGTTCTTC
NA,TRBV14,once,TRBJ2-5,CASSQDWMSGTQYF,TGTGCCAGCAGCCAAGATTGGATGTCCGGGACCCAGTACTTC
NA,TRBV6-5,many,TRBJ1-4,CASSYSRGEKLFF,TGTGCCAGCAGTTACTCCCGGGGAGAGAAACTGTTTTTT
NA,TRBV7-8,NA,TRBJ2-5,CASSIRTDPLWETQYF,TGTGCCAGCAGCATAAGGACAGACCCCCTATGGGAGACCCAGTACTTC
TRBD2,TRBV20-1,NA,TRBJ2-1,CSVPGTSVYNEQFF,TGCAGTGTGCCGGGGACTAGCGTATACAATGAGCAGTTCTTC
NA,TRBV7-8,NA,TRBJ2-5,CASSLYSVGPQWFKETQYF,TGTGCCAGCAGCTTATATTCGGTGGGGCCTCAGTGGTTCAAAGAGACCCAGTACTTC
TRBD2,TRBV12-3/TRBV12-4,NA,TRBJ2-3,CASSPRTSGRRIIDTQYF,TGTGCCAGCAGTCCGAGGACTAGCGGGAGAAGGATAATAGATACGCAGTATTTT
TRBD1,TRBV20-1,NA,TRBJ1-2,CSAHTGGSYGYTF,TGCAGTGCCCATACAGGGGGTTCCTATGGCTACACCTTC
NA,TRBV3-1,NA,TRBJ1-1,CASSQREMNTEAFF,TGTGCCAGCAGCCAAAGGGAAATGAACACTGAAGCTTTCTTT
TRBD1,TRBV29-1,many,TRBJ2-4,CSVEAQGDNIQYF,TGCAGCGTTGAAGCACAGGGGGACAACATTCAGTACTTC
NA,TRBV20-1,NA,TRBJ1-2,CSARDITRRGNDYTF,TGCAGTGCTAGAGATATTACTCGTAGGGGGAATGACTACACCTTC
NA,TRBV7-9,NA,TRBJ1-1,CASRPTGMNTEAFF,TGTGCCAGCAGGCCTACAGGGATGAACACTGAAGCTTTCTTT
NA,TRBV6-6,few,TRBJ1-1,CASRRQMNTEAFF,TGTGCCAGCAGGAGACAGATGAACACTGAAGCTTTCTTT
NA,TRBV7-9,NA,TRBJ2-7,CATRHNYEQYF,TGTGCCACCCGACACAACTACGAGCAGTACTTC
TRBD1,TRBV6-6,NA,TRBJ2-1,CASIRTQGEIYNEQFF,TGTGCCAGCATTCGGACGCAGGGGGAAATTTACAATGAGCAGTTCTTC
NA,TRBV4-2,NA,TRBJ1-2,CASSQDQNRALSNYGYTF,TGTGCCAGCAGCCAAGATCAGAACAGGGCCCTATCTAACTATGGCTACACCTTC
NA,TRBV24-1,few,TRBJ2-5,CATSDSTLLAETQYF,TGTGCCACCAGTGATTCGACCTTACTGGCTGAGACCCAGTACTTC
NA,TRBV20-1,NA,TRBJ2-7,CSARVSARVYEQYF,TGCAGTGCTAGAGTTTCGGCCAGAGTATACGAGCAGTACTTC
TRBD2,TRBV4-2,NA,TRBJ2-5,CASSQELAGGGETQYF,TGTGCCAGCAGCCAAGAACTAGCGGGCGGGGGAGAGACCCAGTACTTC
NA,TRBV11-2,NA,TRBJ1-6,CASSHATSGSPLHF,TGTGCCAGCAGCCACGCTACCAGCGGTTCACCCCTCCACTTT
TRBD1,TRBV11-1,few,TRBJ1-6,CASSATDRDTPLHF,TGTGCCAGCAGCGCAACGGACAGGGACACACCCCTCCACTTT
NA,TRBV2,once,TRBJ2-5,CAGSPHGGRETQYF,TGTGCCGGCAGCCCTCATGGTGGTAGAGAGACCCAGTACTTC
NA,TRBV7-2,NA,TRBJ1-1,CASSLFTAGNTEAFF,TGTGCCAGCAGCTTATTCACGGCGGGCAACACTGAAGCTTTCTTT
NA,TRBV4-3,few,TRBJ2-3,CASSPRGAAHIDTQYF,TGCGCCAGCAGCCCAAGGGGAGCGGCCCACATAGATACGCAGTATTTT
TRBD1,TRBV6-1,NA,TRBJ2-5,CASSEQTGDGETQYF,TGTGCCAGCAGTGAACAGACAGGGGATGGAGAGACCCAGTACTTC
TRBD2,TRBV7-3,NA,TRBJ2-1,CASRANSGSSYNEQFF,TGTGCCAGCAGAGCGAACAGCGGGAGCTCCTACAATGAGCAGTTCTTC
NA,TRBV20-1,few,TRBJ2-5,CSASGDAQETQYF,TGCAGTGCTAGTGGGGACGCCCAAGAGACCCAGTACTTC
NA,TRBV4-2,NA,TRBJ1-2,CASSQGLPAQSSFYGYTF,TGTGCCAGCAGCCAAGGCCTGCCTGCACAGTCCTCCTTTTATGGCTACACCTTC
TRBD2,TRBV4-3,NA,TRBJ2-1,CASSTIAGGSRDEQFF,TGCGCCAGCAGCACCATAGCGGGAGGTAGCCGCGATGAGCAGTTCTTC
NA,TRBV6-5,NA,TRBJ2-1,CASRTHRELAHNEQFF,TGTGCCAGCAGGACCCACAGGGAGTTAGCCCACAATGAGCAGTTCTTC
NA,TRBV6-2/TRBV6-3,NA,TRBJ2-5,CASGYEEQYF,TGTGCCAGCGGTTATGAGGAGCAGTACTTC
TRBD2,TRBV24-1,few,TRBJ2-5,CATSRRASGGRVQETQYF,TGTGCCACCAGCAGACGAGCTAGCGGGGGGCGGGTGCAAGAGACCCAGTACTTC
NA,TRBV27,NA,TRBJ1-6,CASSPQQVSNSPLHF,TGTGCCAGCAGTCCTCAACAGGTCTCGAATTCACCCCTCCACTTT
NA,TRBV7-8,NA,TRBJ2-7,CASSFSGTMVEQYF,TGTGCCAGCAGCTTCTCCGGGACAATGGTCGAGCAGTACTTC
NA,TRBV24-1,NA,TRBJ2-3,CATSDLRDSQDTQYF,TGTGCCACCAGTGATTTGCGGGACTCCCAGGATACGCAGTATTTT
NA,TRBV7-9,few,TRBJ2-7,CASSSRASYYEQYF,TGTGCCAGCAGCTCAAGGGCCAGCTACTACGAGCAGTACTTC